This T cell receptor (beta chain) was obtained from a study of T cells in women clearing cervical HPV infection. On the study more broadly: Cases' blood sampling followed lesion detection by median approximately 150 days (90 to 200). With HLA typing for only a few women, HLA confounding remains possible. Whole-study results and caveats: TRBV6-7 relative abundance averaged about 0.11% in cases and about 0.17% in controls. Associations may precede or follow infection; HPV-specific or memory T cells were not isolated.

Comment on this clone: Its antigen is as yet unknown. Read sequence stops 3 residues before the CDR3 end, and the germline J gene provides the missing end.

CDR3 length equals 15 residues. CDR1 and CDR2 from the germline V gene are GTSNPN and SVGIG (reference sequence). V was pared by 2 bases and J by 0 bases, with 11 bases between. The protocol was immunoSEQ multiplex PCR, while the TCRdb copy is restricted to in-frame clones and leaves out a portion. Its table lists tens of thousands of clones. The source of this sequence is a woman aged 18 to 75 with a cervical HPV16 infection that either progressed to CIN3+ or cleared (not recorded which). This chain links TRBV30 with TRBJ1-3; D gene ambiguous. Source material: blood buffy coat. The CDR3 loop reads CAWSRLAISGNTIYF. The CDR3 bases that were read are TGTGCCTGGAGTAGGCTGGCCATCTCTGGAAACACC.